This T cell receptor beta chain was captured by sequencing in a study of blood T cells in healthy people across ages. The sample holds a few counts of this clonotype. The use of a sample-barcoded 5' primer and a J-beta primer mix characterized a second PCR of 7 to 11 cycles. TCRdb fed the 5' RACE reads into MiXCR, producing one record per CDR3 protein. Of hundreds of thousands of distinct CDR3 sequences in the sample, roughly 48% were seen once. The CDR3 loop spans 14 amino acids. V was cut by 4 bases and J by 5 bases, with 12 bases left in between. Germline lookup yields CDR1 MGHRA and CDR2 YSYEKL. The sample was blood. This chain uses TRBV4-1 with TRBJ2-1, with D possibly being TRBD1 (6 bases). The TCR was taken from an elderly man in good health. CDR3: CASSRETGDNEQFF. CDR3 in DNA: TGCGCCAGCAGCCGAGAGACAGGCGACAATGAGCAGTTCTTC.